Listed below are T cell receptor beta chains from one sample, sequenced in a study of blood T cell repertoires in COVID-19. Using immunoSEQ multiplex PCR, the repertoire was profiled, and TCRdb retains in-frame clones only, with some absent. The data contain about 34,000 clones, roughly three quarters of them seen just once; the ten biggest clones take up less than 35%. The sample taken for sequencing was peripheral blood. These receptors were obtained from an older man with acute or convalescent COVID-19. The CDR3 runs from the conserved cysteine through the conserved F or W. The D gene is left open where the match is weak. The size field is filled for only some rows; it gives once, few, many or a size class.

TRBV14,TRBJ1-4,NA,NA,TGTGCCAGCAGCGATTACGAGATGACTAATGAAAAACTGTTTTTT,CASSDYEMTNEKLFF
TRBV5-1,TRBJ2-3,NA,NA,TGCGCCAGCAGCTTTCTCGGCGGGCCCACAGATACGCAGTATTTT,CASSFLGGPTDTQYF
TRBV7-9,TRBJ1-1,TRBD1,NA,TGTGCCAGCAGCTTTAACAGGGGTATGAACACTGAAGCTTTCTTT,CASSFNRGMNTEAFF
TRBV12-3/TRBV12-4,TRBJ2-1,NA,NA,TGTGCCAGCAGCCGACAGGATTACAATGAGCAGTTCTTC,CASSRQDYNEQFF
TRBV6-2/TRBV6-3,TRBJ2-7,NA,few,TGTGCCAGCAGTCGCATTGGACAGATATGGGGGCAGTACTTC,CASSRIGQIWGQYF
TRBV6-2/TRBV6-3,TRBJ1-5,TRBD1,NA,TGTGCCAGCAGTATAACCGGGACAGGGGTCGGTCAGCCCCAGCATTTT,CASSITGTGVGQPQHF
TRBV30,TRBJ1-5,NA,NA,TGTGCCTGGAGTGCAGGGGGCAATCAGCCCCAGCATTTT,CAWSAGGNQPQHF
TRBV6-2/TRBV6-3,TRBJ2-1,NA,NA,TGTGCCAGCAGCGACCGACTAGTAGCTGAGCAGTTCTTC,CASSDRLVAEQFF
TRBV19,TRBJ2-2,NA,NA,TGTGCCAGTAGTAGCCAGGCTGCAGGGGAGCTGTTTTTT,CASSSQAAGELFF
TRBV25-1,TRBJ2-2,NA,once,TGTGCCAGCAGTGAACACCTAACCGGGGAGCTGTTTTTT,CASSEHLTGELFF
TRBV5-1,TRBJ2-1,NA,medium-sized,TGCGCCAGCAGCTTGCAGGAAGATGAGCAGTTCTTC,CASSLQEDEQFF
TRBV6-1,TRBJ2-7,TRBD2,NA,TGTGCCAGCAGTGAAAGTTGGCTAGCGGAAACCTACGAGCAGTACTTC,CASSESWLAETYEQYF